This record covers a single T cell receptor (beta chain). Its antigen is undetermined. The data are from a study of beta chain features in type 1 diabetes. Study-wide background: The examined sorted cells totaled over 85,000,000 across samples. General study results and limits: VDJ junctions from patients with type 1 diabetes contained fewer insertions and more deletions. In all four CD4+ subsets, TCRB CDR3 length was significantly, moderately reduced in type 1 diabetes. Within patients, naive, central memory and Treg TCRB repertoires seemed more similar than within healthy donors.

Expressed TCRB transcripts were sequenced after all isolated RNA was converted to cDNA. Sequencing used immunoSEQ multiplex PCR; TCRdb keeps in-frame clones, though not all of them. The table shows under 350,000 clones, with about 24% occurring only once. This CDR3 has 15 amino acids. The V and J ends lost 2 bases and 2 bases, in that order; junction bases with no gene match: 3. Germline values: CDR1 SGHAT, CDR2 FQDESV (reference sequence). The sample was naive CD4+ T cells from blood. The gene calls are TRBV11-1 and TRBJ2-5; TRBD2 matches at 9 bases. The sequence derives from a woman aged 25 to 39 with type 1 diabetes. The CDR3, as DNA: TGTGCCAGCAGCTTACTCCTAGCGGGACAAGAGACCCAGTACTTC. It specifies CASSLLLAGQETQYF.